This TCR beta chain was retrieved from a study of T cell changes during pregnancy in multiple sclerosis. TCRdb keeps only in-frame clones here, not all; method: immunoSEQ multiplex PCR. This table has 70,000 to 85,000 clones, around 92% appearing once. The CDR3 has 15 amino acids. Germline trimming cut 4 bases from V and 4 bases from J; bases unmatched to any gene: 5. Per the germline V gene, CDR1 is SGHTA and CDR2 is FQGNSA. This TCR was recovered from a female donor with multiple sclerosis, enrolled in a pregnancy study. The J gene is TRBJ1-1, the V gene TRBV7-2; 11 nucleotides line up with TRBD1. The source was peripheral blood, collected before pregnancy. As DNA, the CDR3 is TGTGCCAGCAGCTCGGGACAGGGGGTTGGCACTGAAGCTTTCTTT. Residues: CASSSGQGVGTEAFF.